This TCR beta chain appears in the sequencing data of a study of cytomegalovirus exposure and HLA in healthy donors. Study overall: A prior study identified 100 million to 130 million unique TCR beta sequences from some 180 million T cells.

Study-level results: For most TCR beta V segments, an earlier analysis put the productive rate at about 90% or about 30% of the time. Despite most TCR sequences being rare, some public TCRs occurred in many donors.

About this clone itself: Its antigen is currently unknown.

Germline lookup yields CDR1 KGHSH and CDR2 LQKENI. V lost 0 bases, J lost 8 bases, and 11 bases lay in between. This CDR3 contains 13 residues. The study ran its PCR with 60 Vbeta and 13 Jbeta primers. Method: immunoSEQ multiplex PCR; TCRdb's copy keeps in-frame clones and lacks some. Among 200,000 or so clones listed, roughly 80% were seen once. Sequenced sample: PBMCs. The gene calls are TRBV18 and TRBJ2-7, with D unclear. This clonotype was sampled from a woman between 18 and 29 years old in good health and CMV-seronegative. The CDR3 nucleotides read TGTGCCAGCTCACCACCGAGCAAGAGTCAGCAGTACTTC. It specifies CASSPPSKSQQYF.